A single sample gave rise to the 25 T cell receptor beta chains below, sequenced in a study of CD8+ T cells in alopecia areata. This sample's treatment: oral pan-JAK inhibitor, 5-10 mg twice daily. Sequencing used cDNA as its template, made by extracting RNA and reverse transcribing it. Profiling relied on immunoSEQ multiplex PCR, and the TCRdb table lists in-frame clones only, not all of them. The sample has nearly 110,000 clones; 84% are singletons. The input for sequencing was CD8+ T cells sorted from blood, taken at week 24, from a patient treated with tofacitinib. Receptors originate from a human donor with alopecia areata.

A few counts support this clone. Within the sample, other DNA sequences also encode this same CDR3. The chain uses TRBV7-9 and TRBJ2-7; perhaps TRBD2 as D (6 bases). Germline assignment: CDR1 SEHNR and CDR2 FQNEAQ (reference sequence). This CDR3 region has 15 residues. Trimming took off 4 bases at V and 2 bases at J, with 15 bases between the two ends. The CDR3 region is CASSSPGTGAYEQYF. The CDR3 DNA is TGTGCCAGCAGCTCACCAGGGACGGGAGCCTACGAGCAGTACTTC.

The V and J genes are TRBV7-9 and TRBJ2-7; a possible D gene is TRBD1 (6 bases). The CDR3 extends over 14 amino acids. Germline V gives CDR1 SEHNR, CDR2 FQNEAQ (reference sequence). V lost 3 bases and J 1 base, leaving 10 bases between the germline ends. The CDR3: CASSFSGESYEQYF. For the CDR3, the DNA is TGTGCCAGCAGCTTCTCAGGGGAATCCTACGAGCAGTACTTC.

The J gene is TRBJ1-1, the V gene TRBV2, with 11 bases aligning to TRBD1. Per the germline V gene, CDR1 is SNHLY and CDR2 is FYNNEI. The CDR3 is made up of 14 amino acids. V shed 7 bases, J shed 5 bases, and the junction held 6 bases outside the gene matches. For the CDR3, the DNA is TGTGCCAGCAACTCCGGACAGGGGGCTACTGAAGCTTTCTTT. It specifies CASNSGQGATEAFF.

The rearrangement links TRBV14 to TRBJ2-1; 11 bases fit TRBD2. The CDR3 loop spans 15 amino acids. The J segment lost 2 bases and the V segment lost 6 bases, leaving 3 bases of the junction unmatched. Germline values: CDR1 SGHDN, CDR2 FVKESK. CDR3 DNA sequence: TGTGCCAGCAGACTTAGCGGGGGGGCCTACAATGAGCAGTTCTTC. Residues: CASRLSGGAYNEQFF.

The chain employs TRBV7-9 and TRBJ1-5; the D is unclear. The CDR3 runs 14 residues. V was shortened by 8 bases and J by 0 bases, with 11 bases between the two germline ends. In germline, CDR1 is SEHNR, CDR2 FQNEAQ (reference sequence). The CDR3 coding sequence is TGTGCCAGCGGCGGAGGGTTTAGCAATCAGCCCCAGCATTTT. Residues: CASGGGFSNQPQHF.

This chain links TRBV7-2 with TRBJ2-2; TRBD2 aligns across 16 bases. V lost 5 bases, J lost 7 bases, and 10 bases stayed unmatched. The CDR3 covers 18 residues. The V gene's germline CDR1 is SGHTA and CDR2 FQGNSA. CDR3 protein: CASSPGLAGGPTVGELFF. The CDR3 bases are TGTGCCAGCAGCCCGGGACTAGCGGGGGGGCCAACAGTCGGGGAGCTGTTTTTT.

The chain carries TRBV15 and TRBJ2-7, with a tentative D call TRBD2 (7 bases). Germline V gene sequence: CDR1 LNHNV, CDR2 YYDKDF (reference sequence). The CDR3 runs 15 residues. Trimming removed 2 bases at V and 7 bases at J, with 18 bases between. The CDR3 loop is CATSRTPRGAGEQYF. The CDR3 bases are TGTGCCACCAGCAGAACCCCTCGGGGGGCGGGTGAGCAGTACTTC.

The table lists this clone with a count of one. The chain has TRBV2 and TRBJ2-1; 7 bases line up with TRBD1. There are 14 residues in the CDR3. Germline CDR1 reads SNHLY; CDR2 reads FYNNEI. Losses at the gene ends were 7 bases for V and 3 bases for J; bases not matched to a gene: 6. The CDR3 DNA follows: TGTGCCAGCAACGGCTGGGACAGCTACAATGAGCAGTTCTTC. This sequence encodes CASNGWDSYNEQFF.

The rearrangement links TRBV19 to TRBJ2-1, with D perhaps TRBD1 or TRBD2 (6 bases each). Germline V gene data show CDR1 as LNHDA and CDR2 as SQIVND (reference sequence). The V end was cut by 9 bases, the J end by 3 bases, with 15 bases between. The CDR3 is 14 amino acids. CDR3 nucleotides: TGTGCCAGCCAGAAGGGGGGCGACTACAATGAGCAGTTCTTC. Encoded protein: CASQKGGDYNEQFF.

V gene TRBV9 combines with J gene TRBJ2-1; 8 nucleotides match TRBD1. The CDR3 length is 15 residues. Germline CDR1 is SGDLS and CDR2 is YYNGEE. With 4 bases clipped from V and 7 bases from J, the junction kept 10 bases outside the gene matches. The CDR3 here is CASSSRAGGENEQFF. The CDR3 nucleotides read TGTGCCAGCAGCTCAAGAGCAGGGGGCGAGAATGAGCAGTTCTTC.

Points on this clone: Other DNA sequences from this sample encode an identical CDR3 as well. CDR3 in amino acids: CSVEDEGTGELFF. The DNA of the CDR3 is TGCAGCGTTGAAGATGAAGGCACCGGGGAGCTGTTTTTT. V usage is TRBV29-1 and J usage is TRBJ2-2; D call uncertain. This CDR3 contains 13 residues. CDR1 is SQVTM and CDR2 is ANQGSEA in the germline V gene. Trimming stripped 0 bases from V and 4 bases from J, with 6 bases between.

The chain couples TRBV4-3 to TRBJ1-1; no clear D gene. Per germline, CDR1 LGHNA and CDR2 YSLEER. CDR3 length: 15 residues. The V gene lost 0 bases and the J gene lost 0 bases, with 8 bases spanning the gap. The CDR3 region is CASSQDRALNTEAFF. The CDR3 region has the DNA TGCGCCAGCAGCCAAGATCGGGCCCTGAACACTGAAGCTTTCTTT.

The chain employs TRBV10-2 and TRBJ2-7; the match to TRBD1 covers 7 bases. The V gene end was trimmed by 4 bases and the J gene end by 2 bases; junction bases not matched to a gene: 5. Germline V gene lookup returns CDR1 WSHSY and CDR2 SAAADI. The CDR3 contains 14 residues. The CDR3 sequence is CASSAGTATYEQYF. The CDR3 DNA reads as TGCGCCAGCAGTGCCGGGACAGCAACCTACGAGCAGTACTTC.

The rearrangement uses TRBV29-1 and TRBJ1-5, with TRBD1 identical over 9 bases. The CDR3 runs to 14 residues. Unmatched junction bases numbered 8, after V lost 6 bases and J lost 5 bases. CDR1 and CDR2 (germline): SQVTM, ANQGSEA. CDR3 in amino acids: CSVTRDRDDQPQHF. The CDR3, as DNA: TGCAGCGTAACCCGGGACAGGGACGATCAGCCCCAGCATTTT.

The rearrangement uses TRBV27 and TRBJ2-7; TRBD1 might be the D (6 bases). Germline V gene lookup returns CDR1 MNHEY and CDR2 SMNVEV (reference sequence). V was clipped by 6 bases and J by 0 bases, with 12 bases between them. The CDR3 runs 14 residues. The CDR3 protein is CASSRTGSSYEQYF. CDR3 nucleotide sequence: TGTGCCAGCAGCCGTACAGGGAGCTCCTACGAGCAGTACTTC.

CDR3 bases: TGCGCCAGCAGCCAAGTAGGACAGGGCATCGGCTACGAGCAGTACTTC. It translates to CASSQVGQGIGYEQYF. The chain is built from TRBV4-1 and TRBJ2-7; 8 bases are shared with TRBD1. V lost 1 base, J lost 3 bases, and 8 bases stayed unmatched. This CDR3 is built from 16 residues. CDR1 is MGHRA and CDR2 is YSYEKL in the germline V gene.

This clone was seen a few times. The gene calls are TRBV4-1 and TRBJ2-2; no reliable D call. The CDR3 is 15 amino acids. Germline V gene lookup returns CDR1 MGHRA and CDR2 YSYEKL. V shed 1 base and J shed 5 bases, with 11 bases lying between them. CDR3 in DNA: TGCGCCAGCAGCCAAGTACAGCTCATGACCGGGGAGCTGTTTTTT. It codes for CASSQVQLMTGELFF.

The chain carries TRBV18 and TRBJ2-7, with TRBD1 matching over 7 bases. In germline, CDR1 is KGHSH, CDR2 LQKENI. The trim removed 3 bases at V and 7 bases at J, leaving 21 bases unmatched. This CDR3 has 18 residues. CDR3 bases: TGTGCCAGCTCACCGGGACGGGGAACAGGGGCCCAGCCAGGGGAGCAGTACTTC. Protein sequence: CASSPGRGTGAQPGEQYF.

V is TRBV21-1 and J is TRBJ2-1; the table names TRBD2, a call not compared with the DNA. TRBV21-1 is labeled a pseudogene. This CDR3 contains 18 residues. The CDR3 DNA sequence: TGTGCCAGCAGCAAAGGAGCTAGCGGGGGGGCCCCCTACAATGAGCAGTTCTTC. Its translation is CASSKGASGGAPYNEQFF.

Concerning this clone: The same CDR3 arises from other DNA sequences in this sample as well. V gene TRBV7-9 combines with J gene TRBJ1-1; 7 nucleotides align to TRBD1. This CDR3 contains 14 residues. V lost 1 base to trimming and J lost 4 bases; unmatched junction nucleotides: 3. The V gene's germline CDR1 is SEHNR and CDR2 FQNEAQ (reference sequence). The CDR3 sequence is CASSLDRGGTEAFF. The DNA of the CDR3 is TGTGCCAGCAGCTTAGACAGGGGCGGCACTGAAGCTTTCTTT.

This clone was seen a handful of times. The V and J genes are TRBV18 and TRBJ2-7, with 7 bases that match TRBD2. CDR1 is KGHSH and CDR2 is LQKENI in the germline V gene. This CDR3 region has 14 residues. The V gene end was trimmed by 6 bases and the J gene end by 0 bases; junction bases not matched to a gene: 5. CDR3 amino acids: CASSVGGTSYEQYF. CDR3 DNA: TGTGCCAGCTCCGTGGGGGGGACCTCCTACGAGCAGTACTTC.

In its sample, this clone was seen once. The chain employs TRBV14 and TRBJ2-7, with D perhaps TRBD2 (5 bases). This CDR3 has 15 amino acids. Trimming cost V 0 bases and J 2 bases, with 11 bases left between them. The germline gives CDR1 SGHDN, CDR2 FVKESK. The CDR3 here is CASSQDDPGTYEQYF. CDR3 coding DNA: TGTGCCAGCAGCCAAGATGACCCGGGAACCTACGAGCAGTACTTC.

This clone was seen a few times. The sample contains more than one DNA sequence encoding this CDR3. The rearrangement links TRBV5-6 to TRBJ2-5; the D gene is possibly TRBD1 (6 bases). V dropped 0 bases and J dropped 5 bases, with 11 bases sitting between them. This CDR3 is built from 14 residues. The V gene's germline CDR1 is SGHDT and CDR2 YYEEEE. The CDR3 region has the DNA TGTGCCAGCAGCTTGGTGGGGGCTCGGGAGACCCAGTACTTC. Its translation: CASSLVGARETQYF.

V gene TRBV11-2 combines with J gene TRBJ2-3, with D tentatively TRBD2 (6 bases). There are 18 residues in the CDR3. Trimming took off 0 bases at V and 4 bases at J, with 20 bases between the two ends. The V gene's germline CDR1 is SGHAT and CDR2 FQNNGV. The CDR3: CASSLDRWRGLEADTQYF. CDR3 DNA: TGTGCCAGCAGCTTAGACCGCTGGCGGGGCTTGGAGGCAGATACGCAGTATTTT.

This clone was observed once. This chain uses TRBV29-1 with TRBJ1-1; 8 bases agree with TRBD1. The germline V gene has CDR1 SQVTM and CDR2 ANQGSEA. The CDR3 runs to 13 residues. Losses at the gene ends were 6 bases for V and 5 bases for J; bases not matched to a gene: 8. The CDR3 region has the DNA TGCAGCGTATCCACAGGGGGGGGGACTGAAGCTTTCTTT. As protein: CSVSTGGGTEAFF.